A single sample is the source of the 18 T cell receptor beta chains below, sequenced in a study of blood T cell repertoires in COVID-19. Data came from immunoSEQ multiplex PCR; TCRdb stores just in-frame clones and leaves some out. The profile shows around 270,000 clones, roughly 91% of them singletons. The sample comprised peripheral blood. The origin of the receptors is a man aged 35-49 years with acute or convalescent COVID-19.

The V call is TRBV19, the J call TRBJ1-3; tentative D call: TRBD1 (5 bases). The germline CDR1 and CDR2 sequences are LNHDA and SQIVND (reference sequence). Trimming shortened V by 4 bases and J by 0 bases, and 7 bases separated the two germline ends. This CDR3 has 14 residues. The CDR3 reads CASSTQVSGNTIYF. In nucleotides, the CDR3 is TGTGCCAGTAGTACACAGGTCTCTGGAAACACCATATATTTT.

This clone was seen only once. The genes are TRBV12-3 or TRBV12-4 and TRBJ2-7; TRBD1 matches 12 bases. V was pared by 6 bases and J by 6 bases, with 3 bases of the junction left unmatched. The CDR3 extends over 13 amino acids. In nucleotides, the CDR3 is TGTGCCAGCAGGGGACAGGGGGCTGGCGAGCAGTACTTC. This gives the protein CASRGQGAGEQYF.

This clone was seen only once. DNA for the CDR3: TGTGCCAGAAGCATAACAGGGGGCGGCCAAGAGACCCAGTACTTC. Amino acids: CARSITGGGQETQYF. The chain couples TRBV5-3 to TRBJ2-5, with 9 positions matching TRBD1. TRBV5-3 is filed as an ORF, its function uncertain. Trimming removed 4 bases from V and 1 base from J; junction bases left unmatched: 5. The CDR3 contains 15 residues.

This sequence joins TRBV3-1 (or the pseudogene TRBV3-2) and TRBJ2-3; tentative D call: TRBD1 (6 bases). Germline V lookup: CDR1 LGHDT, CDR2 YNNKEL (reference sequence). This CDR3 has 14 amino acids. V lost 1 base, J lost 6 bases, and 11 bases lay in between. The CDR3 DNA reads TGTGCCAGCAGCCAAGGCAGGGGACGGGATACGCAGTATTTT. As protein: CASSQGRGRDTQYF.

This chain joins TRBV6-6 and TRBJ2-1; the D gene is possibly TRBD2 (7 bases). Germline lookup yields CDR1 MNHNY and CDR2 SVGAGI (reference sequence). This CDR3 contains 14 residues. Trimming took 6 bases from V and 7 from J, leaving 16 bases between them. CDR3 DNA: TGTGCCAGCAGCCTAGGGGGGGGGAGGAATGAGCAGTTCTTC. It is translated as CASSLGGGRNEQFF.

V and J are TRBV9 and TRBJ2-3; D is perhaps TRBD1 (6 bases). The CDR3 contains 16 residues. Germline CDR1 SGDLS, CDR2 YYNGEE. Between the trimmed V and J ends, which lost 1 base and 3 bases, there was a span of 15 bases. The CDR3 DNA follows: TGTGCCAGCAGCGTAAACCAGGGGCGGGCAACAGATACGCAGTATTTT. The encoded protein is CASSVNQGRATDTQYF. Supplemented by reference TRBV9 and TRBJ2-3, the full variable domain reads DSGVTQTPKHLITATGQRVTLRCSPRSGDLSVYWYQQSLDQGLQFLIQYYNGEERAKGNILERFSAQQFPDLHSELNLSSLELGDSALYFCASSVNQGRATDTQYFGPGTRLTVL.

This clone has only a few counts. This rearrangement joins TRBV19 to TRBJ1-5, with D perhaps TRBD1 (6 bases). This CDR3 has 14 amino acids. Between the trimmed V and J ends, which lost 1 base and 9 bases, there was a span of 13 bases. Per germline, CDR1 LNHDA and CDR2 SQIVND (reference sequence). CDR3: CASSIVEGERPQHF. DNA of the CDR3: TGTGCCAGTAGTATAGTAGAGGGGGAAAGGCCCCAGCATTTT.

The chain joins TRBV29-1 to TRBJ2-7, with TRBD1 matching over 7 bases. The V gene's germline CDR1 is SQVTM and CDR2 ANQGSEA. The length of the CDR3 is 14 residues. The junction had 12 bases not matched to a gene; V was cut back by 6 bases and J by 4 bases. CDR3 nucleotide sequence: TGCAGCGTGACCCGACAGGGAACAACTTACGAGCAGTACTTC. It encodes CSVTRQGTTYEQYF.

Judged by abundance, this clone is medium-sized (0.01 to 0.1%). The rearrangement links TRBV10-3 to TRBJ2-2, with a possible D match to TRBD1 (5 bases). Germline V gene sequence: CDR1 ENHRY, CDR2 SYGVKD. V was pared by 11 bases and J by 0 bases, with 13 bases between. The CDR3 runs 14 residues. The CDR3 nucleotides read TGTGCCGCGTCAGGGATTCCGAACACCGGGGAGCTGTTTTTT. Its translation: CAASGIPNTGELFF.

In DNA form, the CDR3 reads TGCGCCAGCAGCGTCAGACAGGGACCCTACGAGCAGTACTTC. Amino acids: CASSVRQGPYEQYF. V and J are TRBV5-1 and TRBJ2-7, with TRBD1 matching over 7 bases. V lost 4 bases and J lost 2; bases outside the gene matches: 6. Germline CDR1 reads SGHRS; CDR2 reads YFSETQ. The CDR3 loop spans 14 amino acids. Full variable domain (outside the CDR3, taken from reference TRBV5-1 and TRBJ2-7): KAGVTQTPRYLIKTRGQQVTLSCSPISGHRSVSWYQQTPGQGLQFLFEYFSETQRNKGNFPGRFSGRQFSNSRSEMNVSTLELGDSALYLCASSVRQGPYEQYFGPGTRLTVT.

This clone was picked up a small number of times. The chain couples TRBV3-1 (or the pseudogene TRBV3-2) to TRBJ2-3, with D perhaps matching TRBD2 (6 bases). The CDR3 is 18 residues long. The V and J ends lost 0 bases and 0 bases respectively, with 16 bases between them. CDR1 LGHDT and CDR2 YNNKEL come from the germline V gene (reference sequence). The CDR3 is CASSQDTAGLASTDTQYF. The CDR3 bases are TGTGCCAGCAGCCAAGATACGGCGGGACTTGCTAGCACAGATACGCAGTATTTT.

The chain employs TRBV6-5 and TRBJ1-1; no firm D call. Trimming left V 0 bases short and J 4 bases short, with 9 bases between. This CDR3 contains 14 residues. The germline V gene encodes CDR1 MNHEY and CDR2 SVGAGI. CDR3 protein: CASSYSRGITEAFF. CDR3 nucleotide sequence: TGTGCCAGCAGTTACTCCCGAGGGATCACTGAAGCTTTCTTT.

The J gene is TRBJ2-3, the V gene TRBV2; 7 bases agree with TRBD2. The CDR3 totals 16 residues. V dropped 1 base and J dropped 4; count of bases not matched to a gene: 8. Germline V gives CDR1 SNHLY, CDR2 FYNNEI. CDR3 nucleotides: TGTGCCAGCAGTGAAGGACTAATCGGGGGGTCAGATACGCAGTATTTT. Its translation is CASSEGLIGGSDTQYF.

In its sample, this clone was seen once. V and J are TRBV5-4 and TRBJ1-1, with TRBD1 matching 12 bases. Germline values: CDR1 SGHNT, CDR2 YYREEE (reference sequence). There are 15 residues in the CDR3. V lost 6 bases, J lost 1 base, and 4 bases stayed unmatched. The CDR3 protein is CASIGTGGENTEAFF. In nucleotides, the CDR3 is TGTGCCAGCATCGGGACAGGGGGCGAGAACACTGAAGCTTTCTTT.

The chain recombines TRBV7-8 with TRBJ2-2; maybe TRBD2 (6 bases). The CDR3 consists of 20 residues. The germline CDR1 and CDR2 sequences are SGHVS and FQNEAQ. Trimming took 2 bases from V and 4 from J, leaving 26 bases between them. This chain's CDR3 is CASSLIPTIGGSRGTGELFF. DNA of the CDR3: TGTGCCAGCAGCTTAATACCAACTATCGGAGGGTCACGGGGCACCGGGGAGCTGTTTTTT.

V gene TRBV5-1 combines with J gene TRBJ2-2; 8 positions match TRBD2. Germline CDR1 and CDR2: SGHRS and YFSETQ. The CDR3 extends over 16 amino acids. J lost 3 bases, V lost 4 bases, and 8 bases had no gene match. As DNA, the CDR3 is TGCGCCAGCAGCCCGAGCGGGGGCGGGTACACCGGGGAGCTGTTTTTT. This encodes CASSPSGGGYTGELFF.

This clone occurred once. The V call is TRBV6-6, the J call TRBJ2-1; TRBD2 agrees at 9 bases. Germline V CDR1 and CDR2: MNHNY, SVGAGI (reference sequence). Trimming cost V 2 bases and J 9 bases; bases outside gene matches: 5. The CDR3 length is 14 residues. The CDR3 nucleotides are TGTGCCAGCAGTTACGCGGGGGGGCTACCTGAGCAGTTCTTC. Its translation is CASSYAGGLPEQFF.

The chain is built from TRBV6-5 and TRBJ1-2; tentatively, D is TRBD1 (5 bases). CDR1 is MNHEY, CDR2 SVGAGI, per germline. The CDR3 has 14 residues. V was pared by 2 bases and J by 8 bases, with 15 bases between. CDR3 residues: CASSYNGGWGGYTF. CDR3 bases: TGTGCCAGCAGTTACAATGGGGGGTGGGGCGGCTACACCTTC.